This paragraph reports one T cell receptor (beta chain). Unique molecular identifiers were present on the cDNA, which also gained a universal primer site by template switching. Using its own MiXCR run on the 5' RACE reads, TCRdb lists one record per CDR3 protein. The sample has 690,000 or so distinct CDR3 sequences; under 9% are singletons. The V segment lost 0 bases and the J segment 3 bases; nucleotides outside the gene matches: 12. The CDR3 is made up of 19 amino acids. Germline assignment: CDR1 WSHSY and CDR2 SAAADI. This sample is part of a study of identical twins. Healthy Caucasians, and only they, were the donors. These sequences were also reported in another study, on yellow fever vaccine responses in identical twins. That source reports: Twins showed a vaccine T cell response that reportedly seemed partly convergent, partly personalized.

Sequences were obtained from PBMCs. The V gene is TRBV10-2, the J gene TRBJ2-3; 10 bases align to TRBD2. This TCR derives from a woman aged 18-29 years in good health. The CDR3 sequence is CASSESETSGPGGTDTQYF. CDR3 nucleotide sequence: TGCGCCAGCAGTGAGTCGGAGACTAGCGGGCCTGGGGGTACAGATACGCAGTATTTT.